This T cell receptor beta chain was identified in a study of regulatory T cells in long-lasting Graves disease. With iRepertoire HTBI primers and Arm-PCR of CDR3 regions, TCR beta libraries were built. Using its own MiXCR run on the multiplex PCR reads, TCRdb lists one record per CDR3 protein. Seen here are approximately 400,000 distinct CDR3 sequences, about an eighth observed once, and the top ten hold around 18%. Time point denoted: newly diagnosed GD, antithyroid drugs for less than 3 months. PBMC-derived RNA was used for the TCR library. American Thyroid Association guidelines defined how Graves' disease was diagnosed. The sample was also linked to a second study, of T cells in Graves' hyperthyroidism and ophthalmopathy. This second study says: In simple terms, a model built on 13 V-J features told ophthalmopathy apart from stable hyperthyroidism.

This specimen consisted of peripheral blood mononuclear cells (PBMCs), obtained at new diagnosis, from a patient treated with antithyroid drugs. This clonotype was obtained from a young woman with Graves disease.

This CDR3 is CASSQVRGIPYEQYF. CDR3 in DNA: TGTGCCAGCAGCCAAGTGAGGGGGATACCCTACGAGCAGTACTTC. The chain carries TRBV3-1 and TRBJ2-7; maybe TRBD1 (6 bases). The germline V and J ends were trimmed by 1 base and 2 bases, with 12 bases remaining between them. This CDR3 has 15 residues. Germline CDR1 and CDR2: LGHDT and YNNKEL (reference sequence).